This passage covers 19 T cell receptor beta chains from one sample sequenced in a study of T cells in localized non-small cell lung cancer. Sequencing used immunoSEQ multiplex PCR; TCRdb keeps in-frame clones, though not all of them. The data show about 40,000 clones, about 76% seen once. Here the sequenced sample was peripheral blood mononuclear cells, taken before any cancer treatment. The receptors originated from a male donor aged 60 or over with stage II lung adenocarcinoma.

This clone was picked up a small number of times. This same CDR3 is encoded by further DNA sequences in the sample. V is TRBV7-9 and J is TRBJ2-7, with a weak D call TRBD1 (6 bases). Germline CDR1 reads SEHNR; CDR2 reads FQNEAQ (reference sequence). V lost 4 bases, J lost 3 bases, and 7 bases lay in between. This CDR3 is 12 amino acids long. The CDR3 DNA is TGTGCCAGCAGCTCACAGGGCTACGAGCAGTACTTC. Translated, it gives CASSSQGYEQYF.

This chain uses TRBV28 with TRBJ1-4; 8 nucleotides line up with TRBD1. Trimming at V came to 2 bases and at J to 5 bases, leaving 4 bases not matched to a gene. Germline V gene data show CDR1 as MDHEN and CDR2 as SYDVKM. The CDR3 is 15 residues long. The CDR3 reads CASSLGTGGNEKLFF. CDR3 bases: TGTGCCAGCAGTTTAGGGACAGGAGGCAATGAAAAACTGTTTTTT.

The rearrangement links TRBV27 to TRBJ2-2; TRBD2 is a possible D gene (7 bases). In germline, CDR1 is MNHEY, CDR2 SMNVEV (reference sequence). CDR3 size: 16 residues. The ends were cut back, 5 bases at V and 5 bases at J, with 18 bases in the middle. CDR3 in DNA: TGTGCCAGCAGTATCGGGGGGCTTCTCCGTACCGGGGAGCTGTTTTTT. This encodes CASSIGGLLRTGELFF.

The chain uses TRBV5-4 and TRBJ2-7; a weak D match, TRBD2 (5 bases). In germline, CDR1 is SGHNT, CDR2 YYREEE (reference sequence). This CDR3 spans 15 amino acids. Trimming pared 2 bases from V and 4 bases from J, leaving 16 bases between. CDR3 residues: CASSLGGGRRYEQYF. The CDR3 DNA reads TGTGCCAGCAGCTTAGGCGGCGGTAGGAGGTACGAGCAGTACTTC.

V is TRBV6-4 and J is TRBJ2-3, with D tentatively TRBD2 (6 bases). Germline-derived CDR1 and CDR2 are MRHNA and SNTAGT. V lost 5 bases to trimming and J lost 0 bases, with 6 bases between them. The CDR3 is made up of 13 amino acids. CDR3 coding DNA: TGTGCCAGCAGTAGCGGGAGCACAGATACGCAGTATTTT. Protein: CASSSGSTDTQYF.

The chain joins TRBV19 to TRBJ2-2; D is perhaps TRBD2 (5 bases). Germline CDR1 is LNHDA and CDR2 is SQIVND (reference sequence). Trimming took off 5 bases at V and 1 base at J, with 8 bases between the two ends. The CDR3 is 14 amino acids. CDR3 in amino acids: CASSYGGNTGELFF. DNA of the CDR3: TGTGCCAGTAGTTATGGAGGGAACACCGGGGAGCTGTTTTTT.

V gene TRBV6-5 combines with J gene TRBJ1-1; D uncertain. The CDR3 runs 12 residues. V shed 6 bases and J shed 7 bases, with 12 bases lying between them. CDR1 and CDR2 (germline): MNHEY, SVGAGI. In DNA form, the CDR3 reads TGTGCCAGCAGCCTTGTGCGGAGTGAAGCTTTCTTT. Its protein is CASSLVRSEAFF.

This clone was detected only a few times. The V gene is TRBV12-5, the J gene TRBJ1-1, with a possible D match to TRBD1 (5 bases). The CDR3 is made up of 11 amino acids. Germline lookup yields CDR1 LGHNT and CDR2 FRNRAP. The CDR3 here is CASLGGAEAFF. The CDR3 coding sequence is TGTGCCAGCCTCGGAGGGGCTGAAGCTTTCTTT.

The chain has TRBV28 and TRBJ1-1; a possible D gene is TRBD1 (6 bases). Germline V gene data show CDR1 as MDHEN and CDR2 as SYDVKM. With 4 bases removed from V and 3 bases from J, the gap between germline ends came to 6 bases. CDR3 length equals 12 residues. This CDR3 is CASSYRDTEAFF. The CDR3 bases are TGTGCCAGCAGTTACAGGGACACTGAAGCTTTCTTT.

V gene TRBV19 combines with J gene TRBJ2-1; a weak D match, TRBD1 (5 bases). Trimming took 5 bases from V and 4 from J, leaving 15 bases between them. Germline lookup yields CDR1 LNHDA and CDR2 SQIVND (reference sequence). There are 15 residues in the CDR3. The CDR3 nucleotides are TGTGCCAGTAGTCCTACAGGAGACGGGTACAATGAGCAGTTCTTC. Amino acids: CASSPTGDGYNEQFF.

The chain links TRBV15 to TRBJ2-7; 7 bases are shared with TRBD2. This CDR3 is 13 amino acids long. V trimming: 6 bases; J trimming: 6 bases; junction bases outside the gene matches: 8. Germline V CDR1 and CDR2: LNHNV, YYDKDF (reference sequence). CDR3 sequence reads: CATRERTRSEQYF. DNA for the CDR3: TGTGCCACCAGGGAAAGGACTAGAAGCGAGCAGTACTTC.

In its sample, this clone was seen once. The genes are TRBV6-1 and TRBJ1-1; 11 positions agree with TRBD1. This CDR3 contains 15 residues. In germline, CDR1 is MNHNS, CDR2 SASEGT. The V gene end was trimmed by 5 bases and the J gene end by 6 bases; junction bases not matched to a gene: 8. The CDR3 sequence: CASSLWTGGSAEAFF. The CDR3 nucleotides are TGTGCCAGCAGTCTTTGGACAGGGGGCTCGGCTGAAGCTTTCTTT.

This chain uses TRBV5-4 with TRBJ1-4; D unclear. The CDR3 sequence is 16 residues long. V lost 0 bases, J lost 0 bases, and 9 bases lay in between. Germline assignment: CDR1 SGHNT and CDR2 YYREEE (reference sequence). The CDR3 reads CASSLADGATNEKLFF. The CDR3 nucleotides read TGTGCCAGCAGCTTGGCCGACGGGGCAACTAATGAAAAACTGTTTTTT.

The chain carries TRBV7-2 and TRBJ1-5; no firm D call. The germline V gene has CDR1 SGHTA and CDR2 FQGNSA. V was pared by 5 bases and J by 4 bases, with 9 bases between. This CDR3 region has 13 residues. DNA of the CDR3: TGTGCCAGCAGCCCCGACCTAAATCAGCCCCAGCATTTT. It specifies CASSPDLNQPQHF.

This chain uses TRBV5-1 with TRBJ1-4, with D perhaps TRBD1 (5 bases). Germline V gene sequence: CDR1 SGHRS, CDR2 YFSETQ. This CDR3 is built from 15 residues. V was trimmed by 4 bases and J by 8 bases, leaving 18 bases between them. Written as DNA, the CDR3 is TGCGCCAGCAGCGGAAGTTGGGACCCGGGGGAAAAACTGTTTTTT. It encodes CASSGSWDPGEKLFF.

CDR3 protein: CASTRVNTEAFF. Here the CDR3 DNA reads TGTGCCAGCACGCGGGTGAACACTGAAGCTTTCTTT. The V and J genes are TRBV28 and TRBJ1-1, with unresolved D. This CDR3 has 12 residues. CDR1 is MDHEN and CDR2 is SYDVKM in the germline V gene. The V and J ends lost 7 bases and 0 bases respectively, with 6 bases between them. Together with reference TRBV28 and TRBJ1-1, the CDR3 gives the full variable domain: DVKVTQSSRYLVKRTGEKVFLECVQDMDHENMFWYRQDPGLGLRLIYFSYDVKMKEKGDIPEGYSVSREKKERFSLILESASTNQTSMYLCASTRVNTEAFFGQGTRLTVV.

The J gene is TRBJ1-5, the V gene TRBV7-2; D possibly corresponds to TRBD1 (6 bases). Trimming removed 1 base at V and 2 bases at J, with 9 bases between. The CDR3 length is 15 residues. Germline V lookup: CDR1 SGHTA, CDR2 FQGNSA. CDR3 amino acids: CASSLERGGNQPQHF. Written as DNA, the CDR3 is TGTGCCAGCAGCTTAGAAAGGGGGGGCAATCAGCCCCAGCATTTT.

The chain combines TRBV6-5 with TRBJ1-3; D gene uncertain. This CDR3 comprises 13 residues. The germline V gene has CDR1 MNHEY and CDR2 SVGAGI. The V end lost 0 bases, the J end lost 4 bases, and 4 bases lay between the germline ends. CDR3 nucleotide sequence: TGTGCCAGCAGTTACTCGACGGGAAACACCATATATTTT. Protein sequence: CASSYSTGNTIYF.

J is TRBJ1-2 and V is TRBV7-9; D is unclear. CDR1 and CDR2 (germline): SEHNR, FQNEAQ (reference sequence). V was trimmed by 1 base and J by 2 bases, leaving 8 bases between them. The CDR3 has 14 residues. CDR3 in amino acids: CASSLDGYNYGYTF. The CDR3 DNA is TGTGCCAGCAGCTTAGATGGGTACAACTATGGCTACACCTTC. The variable domain in full, with the rest retrieved from reference TRBV7-9 and TRBJ1-2, is DTGVSQNPRHKITKRGQNVTFRCDPISEHNRLYWYRQTLGQGPEFLTYFQNEAQLEKSRLLSDRFSAERPKGSFSTLEIQRTEQGDSAMYLCASSLDGYNYGYTFGSGTRLTVV.